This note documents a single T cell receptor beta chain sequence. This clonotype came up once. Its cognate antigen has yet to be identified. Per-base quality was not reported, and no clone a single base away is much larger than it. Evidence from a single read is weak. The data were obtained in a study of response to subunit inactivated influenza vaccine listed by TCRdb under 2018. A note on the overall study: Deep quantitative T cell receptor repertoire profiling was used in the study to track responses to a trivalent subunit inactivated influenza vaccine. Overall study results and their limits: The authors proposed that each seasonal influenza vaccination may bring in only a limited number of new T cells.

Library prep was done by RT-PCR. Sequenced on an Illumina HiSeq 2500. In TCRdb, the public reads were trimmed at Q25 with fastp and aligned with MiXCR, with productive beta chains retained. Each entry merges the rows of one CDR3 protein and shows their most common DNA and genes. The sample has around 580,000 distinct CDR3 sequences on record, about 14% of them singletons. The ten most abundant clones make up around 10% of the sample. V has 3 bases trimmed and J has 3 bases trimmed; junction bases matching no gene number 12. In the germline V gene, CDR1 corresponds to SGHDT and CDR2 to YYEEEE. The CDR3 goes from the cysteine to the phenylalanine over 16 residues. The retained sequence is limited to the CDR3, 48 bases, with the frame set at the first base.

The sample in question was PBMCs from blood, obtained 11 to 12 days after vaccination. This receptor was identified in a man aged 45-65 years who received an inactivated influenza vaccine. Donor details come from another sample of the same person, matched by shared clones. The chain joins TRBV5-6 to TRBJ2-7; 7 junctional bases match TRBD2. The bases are TGTGCCAGCAGCTGGGACTATGGGGGAGACCACTACGAGCAGTACTTC. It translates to CASSWDYGGDHYEQYF.